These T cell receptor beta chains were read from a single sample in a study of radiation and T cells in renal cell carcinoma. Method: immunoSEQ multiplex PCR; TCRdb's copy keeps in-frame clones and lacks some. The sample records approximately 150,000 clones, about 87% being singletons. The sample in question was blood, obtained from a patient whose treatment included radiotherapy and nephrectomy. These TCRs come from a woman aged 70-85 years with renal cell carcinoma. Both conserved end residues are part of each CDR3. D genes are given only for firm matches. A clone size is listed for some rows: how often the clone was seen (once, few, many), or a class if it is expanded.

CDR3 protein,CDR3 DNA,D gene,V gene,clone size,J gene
CASSFGGGTEAFF,TGTGCCAGCAGTTTCGGGGGAGGAACTGAAGCTTTCTTT,.,TRBV27,.,TRBJ1-1
CAWSVLGQGNQPQHF,TGTGCCTGGAGTGTATTGGGACAGGGCAATCAGCCCCAGCATTTT,TRBD1,TRBV30,.,TRBJ1-5
CASSQGELEKLFF,TGCGCCAGCAGCCAAGGCGAACTTGAAAAACTGTTTTTT,.,TRBV4-3,.,TRBJ1-4
CASSLQGARETQYF,TGTGCCAGCAGCCTGCAGGGGGCTAGGGAGACCCAGTACTTC,TRBD1,TRBV5-4,.,TRBJ2-5
CASSQGLAGASYGYTF,TGCGCCAGCAGCCAAGGCCTCGCAGGGGCCAGCTATGGCTACACCTTC,.,TRBV4-3,.,TRBJ1-2
CASRPAGTRSTDTQYF,TGTGCCAGTAGGCCCGCCGGGACTAGATCCACAGATACGCAGTATTTT,TRBD2,TRBV19,.,TRBJ2-3
CASSDQVKSPLHF,TGTGCCAGCAGCGACCAGGTTAAATCACCCCTCCACTTT,.,TRBV6-5,once,TRBJ1-6
CASSLAGASGGSATQYF,TGTGCCAGCAGCTTGGCCGGGGCTAGCGGGGGGAGTGCTACGCAGTATTTT,TRBD2,TRBV5-6,.,TRBJ2-3
CASSIDGGGIGYTF,TGTGCCAGTAGTATTGATGGTGGGGGCATTGGCTACACCTTC,.,TRBV19,few,TRBJ1-2
CASSGWGGAKEKLFF,TGTGCCAGCAGTGGGTGGGGAGGGGCGAAGGAAAAACTGTTTTTT,.,TRBV6-1,.,TRBJ1-4
CAWRTGGGYNEQFF,TGTGCCTGGAGGACAGGGGGTGGTTACAATGAGCAGTTCTTC,TRBD1,TRBV30,.,TRBJ2-1
CASSLRLAGVYNEQFF,TGTGCCAGCAGTCTCCGACTAGCGGGGGTCTACAATGAGCAGTTCTTC,TRBD2,TRBV27,.,TRBJ2-1
CASSEDLQPQHF,TGTGCCAGCAGTGAGGACCTTCAGCCCCAGCATTTT,.,TRBV2,.,TRBJ1-5
CASSGGVDTQYF,TGTGCCAGCAGCGGAGGGGTAGATACGCAGTATTTT,.,TRBV7-2,once,TRBJ2-3
CSVKWGTGELFF,TGCAGCGTTAAGTGGGGAACCGGGGAGCTGTTTTTT,.,TRBV29-1,.,TRBJ2-2
CASSLAGTVNTEAFF,TGTGCCAGCAGCTTGGCCGGGACAGTGAACACTGAAGCTTTCTTT,TRBD1,TRBV5-4,.,TRBJ1-1
CASSSGLAWVQETQYF,TGCGCCAGCAGCTCAGGCCTGGCCTGGGTCCAAGAGACCCAGTACTTC,.,TRBV5-1,.,TRBJ2-5
CAWGPNGAFF,TGTGCCTGGGGCCCAAACGGGGCTTTCTTT,.,TRBV30,.,TRBJ1-1
CASSDWTGRVLNTEAFF,TGTGCCAGCAGTGACTGGACAGGGAGGGTTTTGAACACTGAAGCTTTCTTT,TRBD1,TRBV6-1,.,TRBJ1-1
CASSPYTGELFF,TGTGCCAGCAGCCCTTACACCGGGGAGCTGTTTTTT,.,TRBV7-3,.,TRBJ2-2
CSVADRLGGLQYF,TGCAGCGTTGCCGACCGGTTAGGGGGCCTGCAGTACTTC,TRBD1,TRBV29-1,.,TRBJ2-7
CASSKGQGDTEAFF,TGTGCCAGCAGTAAGGGACAGGGAGATACTGAAGCTTTCTTT,TRBD1,TRBV5-4,.,TRBJ1-1
CAISESSGKYITF,TGTGCCATCAGTGAGTCTTCAGGGAAGTATATTACCTTC,.,TRBV10-3,.,TRBJ1-2
CAFQGIYEQYF,TGTGCCTTTCAGGGAATCTACGAGCAGTACTTC,.,TRBV30,.,TRBJ2-7
CASSQHGLAGANEQFF,TGCGCCAGCAGCCAACATGGACTAGCGGGGGCGAATGAGCAGTTCTTC,TRBD2,TRBV4-1,.,TRBJ2-1
CASRIARELFF,TGTGCCAGCAGAATCGCTCGGGAGCTGTTTTTT,.,TRBV6-6,.,TRBJ2-2
CASSFQGSFYGYTF,TGTGCCAGCAGTTTTCAGGGATCTTTCTATGGCTACACCTTC,.,TRBV28,.,TRBJ1-2
CASSLTGGAGDAFF,TGTGCCAGCAGCTTAACAGGGGGCGCCGGCGATGCTTTCTTT,TRBD1,TRBV7-9,.,TRBJ1-1
CASSFAGENTEAFF,TGTGCCAGCAGCTTTGCAGGGGAGAACACTGAAGCTTTCTTT,.,TRBV7-8,.,TRBJ1-1
CASSLRLTGGARDGYTF,TGTGCCAGCAGCCTTAGGTTAACAGGGGGCGCCAGGGATGGCTACACCTTC,TRBD1,TRBV5-6,.,TRBJ1-2
CASRRTSGGETQYF,TGTGCCAGCAGGCGGACTAGCGGAGGGGAGACCCAGTACTTC,TRBD2,TRBV6-6,.,TRBJ2-5
CASGGYEQYF,TGTGCCAGCGGGGGTTACGAGCAGTACTTC,.,TRBV7-9,.,TRBJ2-7
CASSLEGGLYEQYF,TGCGCCAGCAGCTTAGAGGGGGGGCTCTACGAGCAGTACTTC,.,TRBV5-1,.,TRBJ2-7
CASSPQGPANTEAFF,TGTGCCAGCAGCCCTCAGGGACCCGCGAACACTGAAGCTTTCTTT,.,TRBV9,.,TRBJ1-1
CASSRSTGGTYGYTF,TGTGCCAGCAGCCGTTCGACAGGGGGTACATATGGCTACACCTTC,TRBD1,TRBV11-2,.,TRBJ1-2
CASSLYRGSGANYGYTF,TGTGCCAGCAGCTTGTACAGGGGCTCAGGGGCTAACTATGGCTACACCTTC,TRBD1,TRBV5-4,.,TRBJ1-2
CASSLGNPGSQPQHF,TGTGCCAGCAGCTTAGGAAATCCAGGGAGTCAGCCCCAGCATTTT,.,TRBV7-9,.,TRBJ1-5
CAWTSSWTVYGYTF,TGTGCCTGGACATCATCGTGGACAGTCTATGGCTACACCTTC,.,TRBV30,once,TRBJ1-2
CASTGQVYYEQYF,TGTGCCAGCACAGGGCAGGTTTACTACGAGCAGTACTTC,.,TRBV28,.,TRBJ2-7
CASSRDSLNYGYTF,TGCGCCAGCAGCAGGGACAGCCTTAACTATGGCTACACCTTC,TRBD1,TRBV5-1,.,TRBJ1-2
CAWSPTDYGYTF,TGTGCCTGGAGCCCGACAGATTATGGCTACACCTTC,.,TRBV30,.,TRBJ1-2
CASSQVWGASTEAFF,TGCGCCAGCAGCCAAGTCTGGGGGGCGAGCACTGAAGCTTTCTTT,.,TRBV4-3,.,TRBJ1-1
CASSGRGAGYNEQFF,TGTGCCAGCAGCGGACGAGGAGCGGGTTACAATGAGCAGTTCTTC,.,TRBV9,.,TRBJ2-1
CASSEVGRKGELFF,TGTGCCAGCAGTGAAGTAGGGAGAAAAGGGGAGCTGTTTTTT,.,TRBV6-1,.,TRBJ2-2
CASSSVPSYEQYF,TGTGCCAGCAGTTCCGTTCCGTCCTACGAGCAGTACTTC,.,TRBV6-6,.,TRBJ2-7
CASSSGGQPQHF,TGTGCCAGCTCATCAGGAGGCCAGCCCCAGCATTTT,.,TRBV18,.,TRBJ1-5
CASSIAADSYEQYF,TGTGCCAGTAGTATAGCTGCGGATTCCTACGAGCAGTACTTC,.,TRBV19,.,TRBJ2-7
CASSLGSSGPGYTF,TGTGCCAGCAGCTTGGGAAGCTCAGGGCCTGGCTACACCTTC,.,TRBV5-6,.,TRBJ1-2
CASSSYDRGRADTQYF,TGTGCCAGCAGTTCCTACGACAGGGGGAGGGCAGATACGCAGTATTTT,TRBD1,TRBV5-6,.,TRBJ2-3
CASSPRTDTDTQYF,TGTGCCAGCTCACCTAGGACCGACACAGATACGCAGTATTTT,.,TRBV18,.,TRBJ2-3
CASSQTGVGYGYTF,TGCGCCAGCAGCCAAACAGGGGTTGGCTATGGCTACACCTTC,TRBD1,TRBV4-1,.,TRBJ1-2
CSVEGEDYGYTF,TGCAGCGTTGAAGGTGAGGACTATGGCTACACCTTC,.,TRBV29-1,.,TRBJ1-2
CASSLRQGGQPQHF,TGTGCCAGCAGTTTACGACAGGGCGGCCAGCCCCAGCATTTT,TRBD1,TRBV27,.,TRBJ1-5
CASSLLQTGEAFF,TGTGCCAGCAGCTTACTTCAGACGGGTGAAGCTTTCTTT,.,TRBV7-8,.,TRBJ1-1
CASSLADHNEQFF,TGTGCCAGCAGCTTGGCGGACCACAATGAGCAGTTCTTC,.,TRBV5-4,.,TRBJ2-1
CATGGGAFGANVLTF,TGTGCCACCGGCGGGGGGGCCTTTGGGGCCAACGTCCTGACTTTC,TRBD2,TRBV15,.,TRBJ2-6
CASSIDRQIVTGELFF,TGTGCCAGTAGTATAGACAGGCAGATTGTCACCGGGGAGCTGTTTTTT,.,TRBV19,few,TRBJ2-2
CASSYSGGVEQYF,TGTGCCAGCAGTTACTCGGGAGGGGTCGAGCAGTACTTC,TRBD2,TRBV6-6,.,TRBJ2-7